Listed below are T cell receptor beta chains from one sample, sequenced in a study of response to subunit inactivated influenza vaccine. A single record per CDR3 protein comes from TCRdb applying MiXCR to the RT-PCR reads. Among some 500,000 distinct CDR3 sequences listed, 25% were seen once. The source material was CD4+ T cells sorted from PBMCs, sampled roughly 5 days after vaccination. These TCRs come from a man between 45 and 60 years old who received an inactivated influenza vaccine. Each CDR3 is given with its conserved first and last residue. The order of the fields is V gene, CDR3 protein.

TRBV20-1 CSARPRGTDTQYF
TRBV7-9 CASSFRQNTEAFF
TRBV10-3 CATGKGTGFYEQYF
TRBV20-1 CSAPTSEGSRDEQYF
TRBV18 CASSPRFVQGRGNEKLFF
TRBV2 CASCLPASGISNYNEQFF
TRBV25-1 CASSEPGRYEQYF
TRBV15 CATSKQGASYEQYF
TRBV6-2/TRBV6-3 CASSYGVGQGGKETQYF
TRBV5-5 CASSRTLVGPNTGELFF
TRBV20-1 CSARGEDTGKPQHF
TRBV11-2 CASSLGWFDNEQFF
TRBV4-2 CASSQDGQSAYEQYF
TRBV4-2 CASSQTLAGGRHTQYF
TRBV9 CASSDLRGTGELFF
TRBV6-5 CASSYSLDFFSRGNEQFF
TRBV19 CASSNRGNTGELFF
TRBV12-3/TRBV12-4 CAGAGQGSFDEQFF
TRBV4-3 CASSQGSSGRTDTQYF
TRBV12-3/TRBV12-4 CASSLTGAGEQYF
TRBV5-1 CASSLVGNTPYNEQFF
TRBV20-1 CSASPRNTGELFF
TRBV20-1 CSASPGLAGGSAKNIQYF
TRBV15 CATSRYRQTGTNDEQYF
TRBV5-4 CASSIPGLAGASYNEQFF
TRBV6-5 CASSSGQGAAGELFF
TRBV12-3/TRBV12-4 CASSFDRQRGGRGDTQYF
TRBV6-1 CASSDTGTGNEKLFF
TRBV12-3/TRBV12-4 CASSLGGGQGGIEQFF
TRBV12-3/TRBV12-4 CASSLLMTGTLETQYF
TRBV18 CASSPAGGDEQYF
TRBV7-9 CASSGRYYTDTQYF
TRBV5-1 CASSEEVGSPQHF
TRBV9 CASSVGPTYEQYF
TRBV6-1 CAVRSGGAYEQYF
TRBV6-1 CASRLNRVSPLHF
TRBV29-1 CSVKQGNKDGYTF
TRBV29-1 CSIGQGAGGYTF
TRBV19 CASSIDLGTIYNEQFF
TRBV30 CAWGIYRYEQYF
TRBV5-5 CASSFEAGRTYEQYF
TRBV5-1 CASSFAASGAIDEQYF
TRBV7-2 CASTLLQADTQYF
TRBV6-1 CASSTRTARGDTQYF
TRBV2 CASRLGWGYNEQFF
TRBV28 CASSPLRLTLEVYEQFF
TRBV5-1 CATQESSGGREFF
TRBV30 CAWTRYNSPLHF
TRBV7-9 CASSVGTYGYTF
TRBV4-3 CASSHVGDTEAFF
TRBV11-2 CASSLRDTFANTGELFF
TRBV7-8 CASSLQARGGSYEQYF
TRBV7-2 CASSLKHLSYNEQFF
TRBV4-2 CASSQLGTGVQPQHF
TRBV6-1 CASMRQGAGGEQYF
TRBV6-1 CASSTWTGDEQYF
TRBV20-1 CSARDILAGETQYF
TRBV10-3 CAISEYRESTEAFF